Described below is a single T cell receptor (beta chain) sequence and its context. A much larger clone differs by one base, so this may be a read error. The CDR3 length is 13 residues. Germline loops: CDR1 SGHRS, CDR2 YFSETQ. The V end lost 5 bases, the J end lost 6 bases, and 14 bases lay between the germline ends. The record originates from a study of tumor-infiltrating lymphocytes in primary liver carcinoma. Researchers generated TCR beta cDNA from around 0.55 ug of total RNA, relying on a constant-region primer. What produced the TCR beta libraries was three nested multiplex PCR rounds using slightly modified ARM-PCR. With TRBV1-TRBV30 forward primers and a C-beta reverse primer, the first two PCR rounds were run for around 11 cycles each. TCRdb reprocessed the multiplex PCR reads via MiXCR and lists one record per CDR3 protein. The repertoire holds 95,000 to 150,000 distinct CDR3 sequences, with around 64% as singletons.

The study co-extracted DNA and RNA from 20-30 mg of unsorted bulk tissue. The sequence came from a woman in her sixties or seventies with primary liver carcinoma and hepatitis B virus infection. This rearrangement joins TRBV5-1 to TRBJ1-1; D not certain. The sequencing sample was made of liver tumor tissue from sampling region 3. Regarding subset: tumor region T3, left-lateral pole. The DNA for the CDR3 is TGCGCCAGCAGAACCGGGAGTGGTCCTGAAGCTTTCTTT. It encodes CASRTGSGPEAFF.